Sequencing of this TCR beta chain was carried out in a study of blood T cell repertoires in COVID-19 (dated by TCRdb to the early 2020s). Concerning the study at large: Samples from collaborators originated in the United States, Italy and Spain and spanned both the acute and convalescent phases of COVID-19. A freely available public database, intended as a resource for researchers studying the immune response to SARS-CoV-2, is where the repertoires were released. Subjects who had been exposed to COVID-19, were actively infected with it, or had recovered from it provided the deeply sampled blood TCRbeta repertoires that made up the dataset. Sample metadata almost always included a de-identified subject ID, COVID-19 status, age in years and sex. HLA class I and class II types, where available, came from metadata supplied by the sample provider rather than from assay-based typing. The prospective study material was composed of cDNA or gDNA derived from T cells, B-cell-depleted T cells, or PBMCs. The samples were drawn from two sources: the first 160 participants of the ongoing ImmuneRACE study, and 1,000 to 1,500 subjects contributed by 6 global collaborators. The study at large found these results: The amount of clinical and demographic metadata varied by source and participant and was provided uncurated.

The collaborating institutions used their own protocols to collect whole blood in K2EDTA tubes. Collaborator samples were shipped for TCRbeta analysis as frozen whole blood, isolated PBMCs, or DNA extracted from either sample type. As for this clone: Its antigen is still unknown. Per-nucleotide qualities are absent, and no much larger clonotype sits a single base away.

TCRbeta CDR3 regions were amplified from genomic DNA by means of the immunoSEQ Assay, a bias-controlled multiplex PCR. Turning to the authors' computational methods: Nucleated cell counts per sample were estimated from amplification of reference gene primers within the assay. To quantify the absolute abundance of each unique TCRbeta CDR3 rearrangement, sequence reads were collapsed and filtered. For each sample, productive Simpson clonality was calculated as the square root of Simpson's diversity index over productive rearrangements. Sourced from immuneACCESS, this table was stored by TCRdb with only in-frame sequences that have V and J called. A share of the clones is absent; for the studies checked, an unresolved V gene accounts for under half, and the remainder has no known explanation. The V and J calls and clone size were taken over from that table, and D and trimming were inferred from the DNA. The sample yields about 200,000 clones; 90% to 95% were counted once. The ten largest account for under 1.5% of the sample.

CDR1 and CDR2 were assigned from the germline V gene (reference sequence) as LGHDT and YNNKEL. A distance of 19 bases separates the germline ends of V and J, which lose 6 bases and 8 bases respectively. From the cysteine through the phenylalanine, the CDR3 covers 14 amino acids. Here the CDR3 DNA is all that survives: 42 bases in frame from base 1. The chain employs TRBV3-1 (or the pseudogene TRBV3-2) and TRBJ1-1, with a weak D call of TRBD1 (5 bases match). The TCR comes from a man aged 25-40 years with acute or convalescent COVID-19. The sequencing input was peripheral blood. The CDR3 corresponds to CASRGTPTRLEAFF. The nucleotide sequence reads TGTGCCAGCAGAGGGACTCCGACGCGCCTGGAAGCTTTCTTT.